Sequencing of this TCR beta chain was carried out in a study of control samples from healthy donors and cancer patients. Here immunoSEQ multiplex PCR was the method, and the copy in TCRdb shows in-frame clones only, minus some. The sample shows 160,000 or so clones, 92% of them seen only once. Of note for this clone: Other nucleotide sequences in the sample specify the same CDR3.

This TCR came from a woman aged 25 to 39 in good health. Sequenced: blood.

The CDR3 region has the DNA TGTGCCAGCAGCTTAGATCTAAGCTACGAGCAGTACTTC. Translated, it gives CASSLDLSYEQYF. The chain carries TRBV11-2 and TRBJ2-7; D unclear. The CDR3 consists of 13 residues. From germline, CDR1 is SGHAT and CDR2 FQNNGV. Deletions cut 0 bases from V and 3 bases from J, with 6 bases between.